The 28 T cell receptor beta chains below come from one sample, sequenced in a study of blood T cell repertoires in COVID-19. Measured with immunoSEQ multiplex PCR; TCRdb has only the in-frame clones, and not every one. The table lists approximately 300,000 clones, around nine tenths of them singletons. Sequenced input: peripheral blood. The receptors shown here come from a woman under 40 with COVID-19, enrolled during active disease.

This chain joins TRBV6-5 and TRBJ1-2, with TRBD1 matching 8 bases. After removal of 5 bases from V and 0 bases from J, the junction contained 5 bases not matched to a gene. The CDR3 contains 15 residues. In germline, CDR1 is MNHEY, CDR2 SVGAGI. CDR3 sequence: CASSRLRGPNYGYTF. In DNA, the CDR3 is TGTGCCAGCAGTCGGCTCAGGGGGCCTAACTATGGCTACACCTTC.

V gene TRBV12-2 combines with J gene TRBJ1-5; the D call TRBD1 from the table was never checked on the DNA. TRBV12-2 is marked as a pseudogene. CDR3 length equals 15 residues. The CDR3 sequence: CASRLGNRVGQPQHF. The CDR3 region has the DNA TGTGCAAGTCGCTTAGGGAACAGGGTCGGTCAGCCCCAGCATTTT.

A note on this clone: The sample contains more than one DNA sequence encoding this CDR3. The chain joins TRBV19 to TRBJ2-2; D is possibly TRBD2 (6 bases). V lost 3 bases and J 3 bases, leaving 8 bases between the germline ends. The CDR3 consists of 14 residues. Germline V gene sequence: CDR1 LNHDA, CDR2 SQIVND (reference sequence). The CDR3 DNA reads TGTGCCAGTAGTATGGGAGGCTACACCGGGGAGCTGTTTTTT. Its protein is CASSMGGYTGELFF. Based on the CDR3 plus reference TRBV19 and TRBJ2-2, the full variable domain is DGGITQSPKYLFRKEGQNVTLSCEQNLNHDAMYWYRQDPGQGLRLIYYSQIVNDFQKGDIAEGYSVSREKKESFPLTVTSAQKNPTAFYLCASSMGGYTGELFFGEGSRLTVL.

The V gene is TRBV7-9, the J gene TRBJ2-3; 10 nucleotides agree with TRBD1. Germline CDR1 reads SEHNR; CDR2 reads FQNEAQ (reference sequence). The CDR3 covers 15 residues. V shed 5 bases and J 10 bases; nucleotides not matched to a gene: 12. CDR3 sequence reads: CASSQGRDRGPSQYF. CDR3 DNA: TGTGCCAGCAGCCAAGGCCGGGACAGGGGCCCTTCGCAGTATTTT.

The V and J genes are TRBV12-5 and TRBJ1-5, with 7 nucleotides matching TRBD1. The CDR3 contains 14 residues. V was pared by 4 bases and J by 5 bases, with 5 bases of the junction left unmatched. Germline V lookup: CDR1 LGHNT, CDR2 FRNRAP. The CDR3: CASGSQGVDQPQHF. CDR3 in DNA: TGTGCTAGTGGTTCCCAGGGGGTTGATCAGCCCCAGCATTTT.

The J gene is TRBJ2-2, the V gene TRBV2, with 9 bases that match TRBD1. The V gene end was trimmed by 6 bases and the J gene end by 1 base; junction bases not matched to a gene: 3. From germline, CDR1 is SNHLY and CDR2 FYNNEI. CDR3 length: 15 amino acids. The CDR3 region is CASRRDRENTGELFF. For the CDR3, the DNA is TGTGCCAGCAGACGGGACAGGGAGAACACCGGGGAGCTGTTTTTT.

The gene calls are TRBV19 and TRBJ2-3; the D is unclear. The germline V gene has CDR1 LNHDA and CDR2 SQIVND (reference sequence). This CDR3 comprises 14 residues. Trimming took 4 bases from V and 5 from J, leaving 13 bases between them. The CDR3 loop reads CASSKAPPRDTQYF. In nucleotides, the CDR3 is TGTGCCAGTAGTAAGGCTCCTCCTAGAGATACGCAGTATTTT.

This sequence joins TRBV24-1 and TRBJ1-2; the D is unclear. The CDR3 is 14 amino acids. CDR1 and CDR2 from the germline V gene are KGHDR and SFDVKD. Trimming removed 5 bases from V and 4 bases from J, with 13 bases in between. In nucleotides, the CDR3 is TGTGCCACCAGTGCCTCGGGATTAGGCTATGGCTACACCTTC. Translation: CATSASGLGYGYTF.

The CDR3 sequence is CASSYGSNQPQHF. CDR3 coding DNA: TGTGCCAGCAGCTACGGTAGCAATCAGCCCCAGCATTTT. The chain employs TRBV7-9 and TRBJ1-5; no clear D gene. Germline V gene sequence: CDR1 SEHNR, CDR2 FQNEAQ (reference sequence). This CDR3 comprises 13 residues. The V end was cut by 4 bases, the J end by 0 bases, with 4 bases between. The full variable domain, completed using reference TRBV7-9 and TRBJ1-5, is DTGVSQNPRHKITKRGQNVTFRCDPISEHNRLYWYRQTLGQGPEFLTYFQNEAQLEKSRLLSDRFSAERPKGSFSTLEIQRTEQGDSAMYLCASSYGSNQPQHFGDGTRLSIL.

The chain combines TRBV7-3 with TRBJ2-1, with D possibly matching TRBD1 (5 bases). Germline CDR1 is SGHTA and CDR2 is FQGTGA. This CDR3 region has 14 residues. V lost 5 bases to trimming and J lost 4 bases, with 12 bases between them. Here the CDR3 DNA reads TGTGCCAGCAGCCCTTTCGACAGATACAATGAGCAGTTCTTC. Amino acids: CASSPFDRYNEQFF.

The CDR3 sequence: CASSSDRDRVYGYTF. The CDR3 DNA reads TGTGCCAGCAGCTCAGACCGGGACAGGGTCTATGGCTACACCTTC. The chain couples TRBV7-9 to TRBJ1-2; TRBD1 matches 9 bases. The germline V gene has CDR1 SEHNR and CDR2 FQNEAQ (reference sequence). This CDR3 has 15 residues. After removal of 4 bases from V and 4 bases from J, the junction contained 7 bases not matched to a gene.

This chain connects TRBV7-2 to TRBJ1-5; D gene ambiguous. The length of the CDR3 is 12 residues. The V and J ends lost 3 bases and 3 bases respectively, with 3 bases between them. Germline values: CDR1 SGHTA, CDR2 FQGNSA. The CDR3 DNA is TGTGCCAGCAGCTTTAACAATCAGCCCCAGCATTTT. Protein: CASSFNNQPQHF.

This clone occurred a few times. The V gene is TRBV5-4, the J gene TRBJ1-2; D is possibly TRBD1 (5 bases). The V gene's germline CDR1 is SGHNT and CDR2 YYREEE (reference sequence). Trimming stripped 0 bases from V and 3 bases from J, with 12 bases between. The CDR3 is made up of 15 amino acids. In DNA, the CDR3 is TGTGCCAGCAGCTTGGGCAGGGTCCAAGACTATGGCTACACCTTC. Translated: CASSLGRVQDYGYTF.

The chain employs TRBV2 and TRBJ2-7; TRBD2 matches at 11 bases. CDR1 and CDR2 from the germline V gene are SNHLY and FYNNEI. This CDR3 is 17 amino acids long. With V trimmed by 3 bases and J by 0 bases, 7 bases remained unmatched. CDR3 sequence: CASSEASGGSSSYEQYF. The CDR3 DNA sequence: TGTGCCAGCAGTGAGGCTAGCGGGGGGTCGAGCTCCTACGAGCAGTACTTC.

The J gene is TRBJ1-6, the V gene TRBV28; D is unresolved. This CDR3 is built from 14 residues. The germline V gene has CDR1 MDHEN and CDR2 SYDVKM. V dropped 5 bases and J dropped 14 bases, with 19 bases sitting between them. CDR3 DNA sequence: TGTGCCAGCAGTCCCCTGAAGTTTCAGATGGCCCTCCACTTT. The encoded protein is CASSPLKFQMALHF.

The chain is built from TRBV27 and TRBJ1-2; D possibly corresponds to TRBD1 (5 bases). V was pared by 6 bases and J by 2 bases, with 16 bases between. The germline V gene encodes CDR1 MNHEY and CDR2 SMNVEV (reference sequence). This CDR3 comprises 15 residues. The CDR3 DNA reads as TGTGCCAGCAGCCTAACAGGCGCCGTAAACTATGGCTACACCTTC. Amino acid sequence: CASSLTGAVNYGYTF.

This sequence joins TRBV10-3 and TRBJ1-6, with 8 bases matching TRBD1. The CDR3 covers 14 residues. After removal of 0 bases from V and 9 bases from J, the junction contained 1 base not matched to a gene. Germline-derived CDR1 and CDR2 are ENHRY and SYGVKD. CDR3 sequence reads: CAISESTGGSPLHF. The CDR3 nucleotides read TGTGCCATCAGTGAGTCTACAGGGGGTTCACCCCTCCACTTT.

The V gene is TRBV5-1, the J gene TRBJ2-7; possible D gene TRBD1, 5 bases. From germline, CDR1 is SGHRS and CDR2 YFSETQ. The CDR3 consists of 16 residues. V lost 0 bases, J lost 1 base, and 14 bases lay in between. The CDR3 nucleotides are TGCGCCAGCAGCTTGGCCCTAACAGGCGAATCCTACGAGCAGTACTTC. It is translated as CASSLALTGESYEQYF.

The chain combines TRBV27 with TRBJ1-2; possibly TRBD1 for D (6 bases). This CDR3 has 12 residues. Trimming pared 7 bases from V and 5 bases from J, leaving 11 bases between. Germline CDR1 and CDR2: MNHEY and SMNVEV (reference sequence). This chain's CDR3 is CASKTGLYGYTF. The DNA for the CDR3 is TGTGCCAGCAAAACAGGGTTGTATGGCTACACCTTC.

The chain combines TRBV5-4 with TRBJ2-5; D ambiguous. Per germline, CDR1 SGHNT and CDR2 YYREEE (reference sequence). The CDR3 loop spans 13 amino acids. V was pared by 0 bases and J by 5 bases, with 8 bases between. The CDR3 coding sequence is TGTGCCAGCAGCTTGGCATCTGAGGAGACCCAGTACTTC. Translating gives CASSLASEETQYF.

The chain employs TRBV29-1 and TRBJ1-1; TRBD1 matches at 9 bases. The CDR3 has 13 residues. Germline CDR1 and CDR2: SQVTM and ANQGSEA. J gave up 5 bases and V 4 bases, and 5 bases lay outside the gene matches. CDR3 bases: TGCAGCGTTGCGTTGACAGGGGGGACTGAAGCTTTCTTT. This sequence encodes CSVALTGGTEAFF.

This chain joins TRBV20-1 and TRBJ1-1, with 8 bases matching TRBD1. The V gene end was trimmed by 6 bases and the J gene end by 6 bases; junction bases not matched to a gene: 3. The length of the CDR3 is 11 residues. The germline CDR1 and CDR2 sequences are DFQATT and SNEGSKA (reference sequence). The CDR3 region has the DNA TGCAGTGCCAACAGGGGGGCTGAAGCTTTCTTT. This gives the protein CSANRGAEAFF.

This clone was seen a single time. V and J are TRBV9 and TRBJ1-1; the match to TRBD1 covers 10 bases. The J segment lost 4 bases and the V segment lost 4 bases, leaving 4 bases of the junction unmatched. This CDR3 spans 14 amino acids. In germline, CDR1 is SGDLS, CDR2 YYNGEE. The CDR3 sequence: CASSLGTGATEAFF. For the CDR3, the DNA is TGTGCCAGCAGCCTAGGGACAGGGGCCACTGAAGCTTTCTTT.

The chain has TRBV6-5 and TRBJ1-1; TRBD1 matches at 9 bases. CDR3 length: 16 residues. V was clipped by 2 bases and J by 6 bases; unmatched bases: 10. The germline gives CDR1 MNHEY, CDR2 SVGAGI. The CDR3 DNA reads TGTGCCAGCAGTTACGTAGGACAGGGGAGGATACCTGAAGCTTTCTTT. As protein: CASSYVGQGRIPEAFF.

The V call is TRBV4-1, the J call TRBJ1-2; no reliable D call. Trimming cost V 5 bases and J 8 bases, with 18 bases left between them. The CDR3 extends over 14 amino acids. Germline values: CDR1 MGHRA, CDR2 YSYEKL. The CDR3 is CASSSRRVLAGYTF. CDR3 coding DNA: TGCGCCAGCAGCTCAAGGAGGGTTTTGGCCGGCTACACCTTC.

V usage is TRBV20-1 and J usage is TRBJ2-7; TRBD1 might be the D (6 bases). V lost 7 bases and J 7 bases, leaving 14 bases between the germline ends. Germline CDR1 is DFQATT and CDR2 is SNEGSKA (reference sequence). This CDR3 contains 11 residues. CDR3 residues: CSGKQGYEQYV. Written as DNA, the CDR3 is TGCAGTGGAAAACAGGGATATGAGCAGTACGTC.

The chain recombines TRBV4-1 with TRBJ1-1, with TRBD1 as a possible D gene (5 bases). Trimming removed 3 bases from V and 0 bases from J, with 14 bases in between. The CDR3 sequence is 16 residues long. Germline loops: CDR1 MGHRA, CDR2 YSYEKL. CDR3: CASSHTREGLNTEAFF. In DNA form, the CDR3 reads TGCGCCAGCAGCCACACCCGGGAGGGACTGAACACTGAAGCTTTCTTT.

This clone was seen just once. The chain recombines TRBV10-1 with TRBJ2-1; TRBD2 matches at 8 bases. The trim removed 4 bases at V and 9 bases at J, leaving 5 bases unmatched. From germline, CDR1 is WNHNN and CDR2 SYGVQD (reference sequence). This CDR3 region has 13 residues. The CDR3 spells CASSGRGGSEQFF. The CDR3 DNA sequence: TGCGCCAGCAGTGGGCGCGGGGGGAGTGAGCAGTTCTTC.